The subject of this entry is one TCR beta chain. What it binds is unknown. The table came from immunoSEQ multiplex PCR; TCRdb's copy has only in-frame clones and leaves some out. The data show some 72,000 clones, about 92% seen once. This sample is part of a study of OX40 agonist ivuxolimab in advanced cancers. Study overall: The eligibility criteria allowed prior anti-PD-1, anti-PD-L1 or anti-CTLA-4 therapy, and 40% had some. General study points: There was clonal expansion of CD4+ and CD8+ blood T cells by week 6 at 0.1 to 3.0 mg/kg.

V lost 1 base and J 11 bases, leaving 27 bases between the germline ends. This CDR3 has 18 amino acids. Germline V lookup: CDR1 SGHDN, CDR2 FVKESK. V is TRBV14 and J is TRBJ1-5; weak D call: TRBD1 (5 bases). The sequences come from CD4+ or CD8+ T cells sorted from blood, collected in a trial of the OX40 agonist ivuxolimab. This TCR came from an adult with an advanced solid tumor such as melanoma, head and neck, liver or kidney cancer. The CDR3 protein is CASSQGLYLKENPQAQHF. As DNA, the CDR3 is TGTGCCAGCAGCCAAGGATTATATCTCAAAGAAAATCCACAGGCCCAGCATTTT.